This T cell receptor beta chain was sequenced in a study of blood T cell repertoires in COVID-19. At the level of the study: Nucleic acid was either cDNA or gDNA, and it came from T cells, B-cell-depleted T cells, or PBMCs.

Deletions cut 5 bases from V and 2 bases from J, with 9 bases between. CDR1 is SEHNR, CDR2 FQNEAQ, per germline (reference sequence). CDR3 length: 14 residues. Study members were between about 18 and 100 years old and lived in around 24 US regions. In assigning cohorts, the study relied on participant-reported clinical history. Donors in Cohort 3 who had recovered were those with two negative PCRs, healthcare professional clearance, or resolution of their symptoms. Sequencing was performed with immunoSEQ multiplex PCR; in TCRdb, only in-frame clones are kept and a portion is missing. The data contain some 300,000 clones, less than 90% of them singletons.

V usage is TRBV7-9 and J usage is TRBJ1-4; perhaps TRBD1 as D (5 bases). This TCR came from a woman younger than 45 who had recovered from COVID-19. Sequencing input: PBMCs or T cells enriched from blood (not recorded which). CDR3 protein: CASSPGATNEKLFF. The CDR3 DNA follows: TGTGCCAGCAGCCCTGGGGCTACTAATGAAAAACTGTTTTTT.